Following are 3 T cell receptor beta chains from one sample sequenced in a study of OX40 agonist ivuxolimab in advanced cancers. Libraries were prepared by immunoSEQ multiplex PCR; TCRdb keeps only in-frame clonotypes and omits some of them. The data contain about 2,200 clones, roughly 80% of them seen just once; the ten biggest clones take up around a sixth. Sequenced here: CD4+ or CD8+ T cells sorted from blood, sampled in a trial of the OX40 agonist ivuxolimab. Every receptor here comes from an adult with an advanced solid tumor such as melanoma, head and neck, liver or kidney cancer.

The J gene is TRBJ2-3, the V gene TRBV29-1; TRBD2 matches 11 bases. Germline V gene sequence: CDR1 SQVTM, CDR2 ANQGSEA. J was trimmed by 4 bases and V by 2 bases; bases with no gene match: 5. This CDR3 region has 15 residues. The CDR3 bases are TGCAGCGTTGAACCTCTAGCGGGAGGCTCAGATACGCAGTATTTT. Translated: CSVEPLAGGSDTQYF.

This chain links TRBV2 with TRBJ2-3; 13 bases align to TRBD2. The junction had 7 bases not matched to a gene; V was cut back by 4 bases and J by 3 bases. There are 17 residues in the CDR3. Germline lookup yields CDR1 SNHLY and CDR2 FYNNEI. The CDR3 reads CASSAGLAGDRTDTQYF. The CDR3 DNA reads as TGTGCCAGCAGTGCAGGACTAGCGGGAGATAGGACAGATACGCAGTATTTT.

The chain couples TRBV9 to TRBJ2-1; D unclear. Trimming cost V 2 bases and J 8 bases, with 5 bases left between them. This CDR3 region has 11 residues. From germline, CDR1 is SGDLS and CDR2 YYNGEE. CDR3 sequence: CASSVSYEQFF. In nucleotides, the CDR3 is TGTGCCAGCAGCGTTAGTTATGAGCAGTTCTTC.